In this sample, the clone carrying this T cell receptor (beta chain) turned up many times. The study excluded patients with uncontrolled infection, other autoimmune disease, pregnancy or lactation. This sample is drawn from a study of T cells in Graves' hyperthyroidism and ophthalmopathy. With 6 bases removed from V and 0 bases from J, the gap between germline ends came to 12 bases. The CDR3 contains 15 residues. TCR beta CDR3 sequences were amplified from RNA transcripts. First-round RT-PCR targeting the TCR CDR3 was performed with the HTBI primer set. Via MiXCR, TCRdb re-called the multiplex PCR reads, giving one row per CDR3 protein. This sample has 450,000 to 650,000 distinct CDR3 sequences, with 14% found just once.

This sequence originates from a woman aged 18-29 years with Graves' ophthalmopathy. Sequenced input: blood. The chain recombines TRBV12-3 or TRBV12-4 with TRBJ2-1; D may match TRBD1 or TRBD2 (5 bases each). The CDR3 spells CASRGWGSSYNEQFF. Here the CDR3 DNA reads TGTGCCAGCAGGGGATGGGGGAGCTCCTACAATGAGCAGTTCTTC.